This paragraph reports one T cell receptor beta chain. These data originate in a study of patients and donors after allogeneic stem cell transplantation. This CDR3 has 13 amino acids. Losses at the gene ends were 5 bases for V and 2 bases for J; bases not matched to a gene: 2. Germline V gene data show CDR1 as DFQATT and CDR2 as SNEGSKA (reference sequence). TCRdb reanalysed the RT-PCR reads using MiXCR and keeps one entry per CDR3 protein. The sample records approximately 99,000 distinct CDR3 sequences, around 38% being singletons. The TCR comes from a human donor who was either an allogeneic HSCT recipient or a stem cell or donor lymphocyte infusion donor (not recorded which). It is not recorded whose cells these are; they may come from a transplant donor. The chain uses TRBV20-1 and TRBJ1-1; 10 bases map to TRBD1. The sample taken for sequencing was blood, either unsorted or a sorted T cell fraction (not recorded which). The DNA of the CDR3 is TGCAGTGCTGGGGACAGGGGCAACACTGAAGCTTTCTTT. Translation: CSAGDRGNTEAFF.